The next 27 T cell receptor beta chains were all read from a single sample in a study of PD-L1 blockade in urothelial cancer. Time point here: pretreatment peripheral blood. Sequencing used immunoSEQ multiplex PCR; TCRdb keeps in-frame clones, though not all of them. The table lists 75,000 to 95,000 clones, around four fifths of them singletons, with approximately 6.7% in the top ten. This material consisted of PBMCs, taken around atezolizumab (anti-PD-L1) treatment. The source is a man aged 35 to 55 with urothelial cancer.

The table lists this clone with a few counts. The chain couples TRBV18 to TRBJ2-7, with 7 positions matching TRBD1. The CDR3 runs 15 residues. Germline CDR1 and CDR2: KGHSH and LQKENI. With V trimmed by 4 bases and J by 2 bases, 8 bases remained unmatched. CDR3 sequence reads: CASSHRDRIPYEQYF. The CDR3 DNA follows: TGTGCCAGCTCACACCGGGACAGAATACCCTACGAGCAGTACTTC.

CDR3 DNA sequence: TGTGCCAGCAGTTTGAACAGTGAGCAGTTCTTC. Protein sequence: CASSLNSEQFF. The V gene is TRBV28, the J gene TRBJ2-1, with D unclear. Trimming stripped 3 bases from V and 9 bases from J, with 6 bases between. Germline CDR1 MDHEN, CDR2 SYDVKM. The CDR3 has 11 amino acids. Combining the CDR3 with reference TRBV28 and TRBJ2-1 gives the whole variable domain DVKVTQSSRYLVKRTGEKVFLECVQDMDHENMFWYRQDPGLGLRLIYFSYDVKMKEKGDIPEGYSVSREKKERFSLILESASTNQTSMYLCASSLNSEQFFGPGTRLTVL.

The chain has TRBV28 and TRBJ2-3, with 11 bases that match TRBD2. Germline loops: CDR1 MDHEN, CDR2 SYDVKM. V gave up 8 bases and J gave up 5 bases; unmatched junction bases: 6. The CDR3 runs to 14 residues. CDR3 sequence: CASLPSGRLDTQYF. Written as DNA, the CDR3 is TGTGCCAGCTTACCTAGCGGGAGGCTAGATACGCAGTATTTT. Filled out from reference TRBV28 and TRBJ2-3, the complete variable domain reads DVKVTQSSRYLVKRTGEKVFLECVQDMDHENMFWYRQDPGLGLRLIYFSYDVKMKEKGDIPEGYSVSREKKERFSLILESASTNQTSMYLCASLPSGRLDTQYFGPGTRLTVL.

The DNA of the CDR3 is TGTGCCAGCAGCCAAGATAAGCCAGCGGTCAATGAGCAGTTCTTC. Protein product: CASSQDKPAVNEQFF. The chain uses TRBV4-2 and TRBJ2-1, with a weak D call TRBD2 (5 bases). Germline CDR1 and CDR2: LGHNA and YNFKEQ. V gave up 0 bases and J gave up 6 bases, with 12 bases separating them. The CDR3 is 15 amino acids.

This chain connects TRBV28 to TRBJ2-7; possible D gene TRBD1, 6 bases. Germline V CDR1 and CDR2: MDHEN, SYDVKM. This CDR3 is built from 14 residues. V lost 4 bases, J lost 5 bases, and 15 bases lay in between. For the CDR3, the DNA is TGTGCCAGCAGTTATCCCAGGGGTAGGGACGAGCAGTACTTC. It specifies CASSYPRGRDEQYF.

The genes are TRBV7-9 and TRBJ2-5; D may be TRBD1 (5 bases). Germline CDR1 is SEHNR and CDR2 is FQNEAQ (reference sequence). The CDR3 sequence is 14 residues long. V lost 2 bases to trimming and J lost 7 bases, with 14 bases between them. CDR3 in DNA: TGTGCCAGCAGCTTACCATCCGGGCAGGGGACCCAGTACTTC. Amino acids: CASSLPSGQGTQYF.

The rearrangement uses TRBV6-1 and TRBJ1-1; D unresolved. The CDR3 consists of 14 residues. Germline V lookup: CDR1 MNHNS, CDR2 SASEGT. V lost 6 bases, J lost 4 bases, and 15 bases lay in between. The CDR3 region has the DNA TGTGCCAGCAGCTCTATACCGGGAGGCACTGAAGCTTTCTTT. Translated, it gives CASSSIPGGTEAFF.

The chain combines TRBV28 with TRBJ1-1; D is possibly TRBD1 (6 bases). In germline, CDR1 is MDHEN, CDR2 SYDVKM. Trimming stripped 6 bases from V and 4 bases from J, with 18 bases between. This CDR3 is built from 15 residues. CDR3: CASRASGGKGTEAFF. In DNA form, the CDR3 reads TGTGCCAGCAGGGCCTCTGGGGGCAAGGGCACTGAAGCTTTCTTT.

The chain combines TRBV5-6 with TRBJ2-2; 11 bases align to TRBD1. The CDR3 has 16 residues. With 2 bases clipped from V and 6 bases from J, the junction kept 6 bases outside the gene matches. From germline, CDR1 is SGHDT and CDR2 YYEEEE. The CDR3 DNA follows: TGTGCCAGCAGCTTAATACCGGGACAGGGGGCCGGGGAGCTGTTTTTT. Amino acids: CASSLIPGQGAGELFF.

This clone appeared a single time. The V and J genes are TRBV5-4 and TRBJ2-7; D is possibly TRBD2 (6 bases). CDR1 and CDR2 from the germline V gene are SGHNT and YYREEE (reference sequence). The CDR3 has 15 residues. The V gene lost 1 base and the J gene lost 3 bases, with 14 bases spanning the gap. The CDR3 loop is CASSLPGGGDYEQYF. DNA for the CDR3: TGTGCCAGCAGCTTGCCAGGTGGCGGGGACTACGAGCAGTACTTC. Looking up the rest from reference TRBV5-4 and TRBJ2-7 gives the full variable domain: ETGVTQSPTHLIKTRGQQVTLRCSSQSGHNTVSWYQQALGQGPQFIFQYYREEENGRGNFPPRFSGLQFPNYSSELNVNALELDDSALYLCASSLPGGGDYEQYFGPGTRLTVT.

The V gene is TRBV10-1, the J gene TRBJ1-2; 7 bases are shared with TRBD1. Germline V gives CDR1 WNHNN, CDR2 SYGVQD (reference sequence). After removal of 7 bases from V and 3 bases from J, the junction contained 8 bases not matched to a gene. The CDR3 loop spans 14 amino acids. CDR3 residues: CASTAGQSYYGYTF. The CDR3 DNA follows: TGCGCCAGCACGGCGGGACAGTCATACTATGGCTACACCTTC.

Of note for this clone: The same CDR3 arises from other DNA sequences in this sample as well. This chain connects TRBV27 to TRBJ2-7, with TRBD1 matching over 7 bases. Trimming took 11 bases from V and 2 from J; bases not matched to a gene: 9. Germline V gives CDR1 MNHEY, CDR2 SMNVEV (reference sequence). This CDR3 comprises 13 residues. In DNA, the CDR3 is TGTGCCTCTTCTCCAGGGGGTCCCTACGAGCAGTACTTC. Its protein product is CASSPGGPYEQYF.

The CDR3 loop reads CAWSEGLYEQYF. The CDR3 DNA is TGTGCCTGGAGTGAGGGACTGTACGAGCAGTACTTC. The V call is TRBV30, the J call TRBJ2-7; weak D call: TRBD2 (6 bases). From germline, CDR1 is GTSNPN and CDR2 SVGIG (reference sequence). The length of the CDR3 is 12 residues. V was shortened by 1 base and J by 4 bases, with 8 bases between the two germline ends.

The CDR3 DNA is TGCGCCAGCAGCTTCCCGGGGTCCTACAATGAGCAGTTCTTC. Its protein product is CASSFPGSYNEQFF. The genes are TRBV5-1 and TRBJ2-1, with a weak D call TRBD2 (5 bases). Germline V gene sequence: CDR1 SGHRS, CDR2 YFSETQ. The CDR3 runs 14 residues. Between the trimmed V and J ends, which lost 2 bases and 1 base, there was a span of 7 bases.

This clone has just one count. The rearrangement links TRBV28 to TRBJ2-7; the D gene is possibly TRBD1 (7 bases). CDR1 is MDHEN and CDR2 is SYDVKM in the germline V gene. The CDR3 spans 16 residues. Trimming took 3 bases from V and 2 from J, leaving 17 bases between them. The CDR3 bases are TGTGCCAGCAGTTTTGAAGCAGGGGGGAACCCCTACGAGCAGTACTTC. Encoded protein: CASSFEAGGNPYEQYF. The whole variable domain, filled in from reference TRBV28 and TRBJ2-7, reads DVKVTQSSRYLVKRTGEKVFLECVQDMDHENMFWYRQDPGLGLRLIYFSYDVKMKEKGDIPEGYSVSREKKERFSLILESASTNQTSMYLCASSFEAGGNPYEQYFGPGTRLTVT.

The CDR3, as DNA: TGTGCCAGCAGCTTGGGGGCTAGCGGGAGGGCCCTCAAAGAGACCCAGTACTTC. Protein sequence: CASSLGASGRALKETQYF. This chain uses TRBV5-5 with TRBJ2-5; 12 nucleotides align to TRBD2. CDR1 is SGHKS and CDR2 is YYEKEE in the germline V gene (reference sequence). The CDR3 runs 18 residues. Unmatched junction bases numbered 9, after V lost 0 bases and J lost 3 bases.

CDR3 coding DNA: TGTGCCAGCAGCCAAGACACGCAGGTGTCAGATACGCAGTATTTT. It yields the protein CASSQDTQVSDTQYF. The chain carries TRBV5-6 and TRBJ2-3, with D unresolved. Trimming shortened V by 4 bases and J by 4 bases, and 16 bases separated the two germline ends. The CDR3 contains 15 residues. Germline loops: CDR1 SGHDT, CDR2 YYEEEE.

The V and J genes are TRBV6-5 and TRBJ2-2; 7 bases are shared with TRBD1. The CDR3 extends over 15 amino acids. CDR1 and CDR2 from the germline V gene are MNHEY and SVGAGI. J was trimmed by 4 bases and V by 0 bases; bases with no gene match: 2. CDR3 in amino acids: CASSYSTGPTGELFF. The CDR3, as DNA: TGTGCCAGCAGTTACTCGACAGGGCCCACCGGGGAGCTGTTTTTT.

The J gene is TRBJ2-5, the V gene TRBV18; a possible D gene is TRBD2 (5 bases). There are 12 residues in the CDR3. V lost 6 bases to trimming and J lost 3 bases, with 8 bases between them. Germline V gene lookup returns CDR1 KGHSH and CDR2 LQKENI. The CDR3 loop reads CASSDSEETQYF. The CDR3 bases are TGTGCCAGCTCGGATAGCGAAGAGACCCAGTACTTC.

In the case of this clone: At one end the junction does not follow the germline gene, possibly because of a read error. The chain carries TRBV7-6 and TRBJ2-7; unclear D gene. Germline lookup yields CDR1 SGHVS and CDR2 FNYEAQ. The CDR3 consists of 12 residues. Here the CDR3 reads CVSSSSTYEQYF. The CDR3 DNA follows: TGTGTCAGCAGCTCAAGCACCTACGAGCAGTACTTC.

This chain uses TRBV4-1 with TRBJ1-1, with a possible D match to TRBD1 (5 bases). Germline lookup yields CDR1 MGHRA and CDR2 YSYEKL. V was clipped by 0 bases and J by 4 bases, with 9 bases between them. CDR3 length: 14 amino acids. CDR3 sequence: CASSQDAGPTEAFF. In nucleotides, the CDR3 is TGCGCCAGCAGCCAAGATGCAGGGCCCACTGAAGCTTTCTTT.

There are a few counts of this clone. This rearrangement joins TRBV5-1 to TRBJ2-2; D perhaps matches TRBD2 (5 bases). The germline V and J ends were trimmed by 0 bases and 7 bases, with 7 bases remaining between them. The CDR3 consists of 13 residues. Germline values: CDR1 SGHRS, CDR2 YFSETQ. The DNA of the CDR3 is TGCGCCAGCAGCTTGGCCGGGATCGGGGAGCTGTTTTTT. It yields the protein CASSLAGIGELFF. The whole variable domain, remainder taken from reference TRBV5-1 and TRBJ2-2, is KAGVTQTPRYLIKTRGQQVTLSCSPISGHRSVSWYQQTPGQGLQFLFEYFSETQRNKGNFPGRFSGRQFSNSRSEMNVSTLELGDSALYLCASSLAGIGELFFGEGSRLTVL.

This rearrangement joins TRBV7-8 to TRBJ2-7, with D possibly being TRBD2 (5 bases). The germline V gene encodes CDR1 SGHVS and CDR2 FQNEAQ. This CDR3 contains 14 residues. Trimming left V 5 bases short and J 3 bases short, with 14 bases between. CDR3: CASSPAETSYEQYF. As DNA, the CDR3 is TGTGCCAGCAGCCCAGCGGAGACAAGCTACGAGCAGTACTTC.

The gene calls are TRBV29-1 and TRBJ1-2; 7 positions match TRBD1. V shed 7 bases, J shed 2 bases, and the junction held 1 base outside the gene matches. The germline V gene encodes CDR1 SQVTM and CDR2 ANQGSEA. The CDR3 is 11 residues long. This CDR3 reads CSAGQNYGYTF. CDR3 nucleotide sequence: TGCAGCGCGGGACAGAACTATGGCTACACCTTC.

The chain carries TRBV19 and TRBJ1-1, with D possibly TRBD1 on 6 matching bases. CDR3 length: 15 residues. Germline CDR1 reads LNHDA; CDR2 reads SQIVND (reference sequence). Deletions cut 6 bases from V and 3 bases from J, with 17 bases between. The CDR3 region is CASRGGALGYTEAFF. The DNA of the CDR3 is TGTGCCAGTAGGGGGGGGGCATTAGGGTACACTGAAGCTTTCTTT. The full variable domain, rest sourced from reference TRBV19 and TRBJ1-1, is DGGITQSPKYLFRKEGQNVTLSCEQNLNHDAMYWYRQDPGQGLRLIYYSQIVNDFQKGDIAEGYSVSREKKESFPLTVTSAQKNPTAFYLCASRGGALGYTEAFFGQGTRLTVV.

The rearrangement uses TRBV7-9 and TRBJ2-7; 7 nucleotides line up with TRBD1. The CDR3 is 14 amino acids. Per the germline V gene, CDR1 is SEHNR and CDR2 is FQNEAQ (reference sequence). V trimming: 3 bases; J trimming: 5 bases; junction bases outside the gene matches: 7. CDR3 amino acids: CASSLFGTENEQYF. The CDR3 nucleotides read TGTGCCAGCAGCTTGTTTGGGACAGAAAACGAGCAGTACTTC.

The table lists this clone with a count of one. The chain combines TRBV18 with TRBJ2-1; weak D call: TRBD2 (5 bases). CDR1 is KGHSH and CDR2 is LQKENI in the germline V gene. This CDR3 has 19 amino acids. Trimming cost V 1 base and J 4 bases, with 23 bases left between them. CDR3 sequence: CASSPRVIGLTTVYNEQFF. As DNA, the CDR3 is TGTGCCAGCTCACCACGGGTTATCGGACTGACTACTGTTTACAATGAGCAGTTCTTC.